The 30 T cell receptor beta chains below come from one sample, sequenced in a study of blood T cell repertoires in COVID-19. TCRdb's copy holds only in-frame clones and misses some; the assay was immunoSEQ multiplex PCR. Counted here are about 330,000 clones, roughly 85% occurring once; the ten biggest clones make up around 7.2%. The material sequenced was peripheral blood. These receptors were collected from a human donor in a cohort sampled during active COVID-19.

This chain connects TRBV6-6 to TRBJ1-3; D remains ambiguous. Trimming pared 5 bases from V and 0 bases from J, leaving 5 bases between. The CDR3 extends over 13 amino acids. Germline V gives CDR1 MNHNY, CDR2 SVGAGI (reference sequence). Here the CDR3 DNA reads TGTGCCAGCAGTGGCAGCTCTGGAAACACCATATATTTT. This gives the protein CASSGSSGNTIYF.

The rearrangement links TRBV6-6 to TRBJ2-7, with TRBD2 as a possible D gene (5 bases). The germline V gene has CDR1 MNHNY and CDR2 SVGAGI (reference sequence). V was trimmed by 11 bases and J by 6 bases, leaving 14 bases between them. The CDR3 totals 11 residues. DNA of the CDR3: TGTGCCGCGGGTGAAGAGGGCGAGCAGTACTTC. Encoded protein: CAAGEEGEQYF.

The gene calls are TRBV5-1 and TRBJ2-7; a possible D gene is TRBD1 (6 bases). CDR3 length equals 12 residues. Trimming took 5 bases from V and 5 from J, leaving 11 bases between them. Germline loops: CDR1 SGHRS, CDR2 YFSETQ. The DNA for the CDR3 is TGCGCCAGCAGTTCAGGGGACCACGAGCAGTACTTC. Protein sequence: CASSSGDHEQYF.

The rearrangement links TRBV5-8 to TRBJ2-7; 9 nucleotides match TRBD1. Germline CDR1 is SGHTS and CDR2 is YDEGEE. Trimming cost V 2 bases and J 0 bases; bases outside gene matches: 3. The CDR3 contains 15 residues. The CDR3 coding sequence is TGTGCCAGCAGCTTATCGGGACAGGGCTCCTACGAGCAGTACTTC. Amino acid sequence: CASSLSGQGSYEQYF.

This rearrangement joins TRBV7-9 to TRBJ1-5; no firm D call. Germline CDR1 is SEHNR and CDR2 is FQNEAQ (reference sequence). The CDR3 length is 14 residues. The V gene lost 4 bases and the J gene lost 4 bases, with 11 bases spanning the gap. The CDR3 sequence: CASSSNSGNQPQHF. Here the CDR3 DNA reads TGTGCCAGCAGCTCCAACAGTGGGAATCAGCCCCAGCATTTT.

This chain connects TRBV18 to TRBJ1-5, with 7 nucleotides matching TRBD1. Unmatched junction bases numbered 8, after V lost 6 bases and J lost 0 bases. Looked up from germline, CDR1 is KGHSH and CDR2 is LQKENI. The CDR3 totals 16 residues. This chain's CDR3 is CASSQTGTLSNQPQHF. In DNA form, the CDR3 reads TGTGCCAGCTCTCAGACAGGGACACTTAGCAATCAGCCCCAGCATTTT.

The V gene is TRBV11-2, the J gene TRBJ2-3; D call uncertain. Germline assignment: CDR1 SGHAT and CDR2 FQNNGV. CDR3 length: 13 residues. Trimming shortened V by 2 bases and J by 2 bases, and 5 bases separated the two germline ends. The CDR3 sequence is CASSLLVTDTQYF. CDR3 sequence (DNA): TGTGCCAGCAGCTTACTAGTCACAGATACGCAGTATTTT. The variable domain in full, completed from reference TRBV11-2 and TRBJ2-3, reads EAGVAQSPRYKIIEKRQSVAFWCNPISGHATLYWYQQILGQGPKLLIQFQNNGVVDDSQLPKDRFSAERLKGVDSTLKIQPAKLEDSAVYLCASSLLVTDTQYFGPGTRLTVL.

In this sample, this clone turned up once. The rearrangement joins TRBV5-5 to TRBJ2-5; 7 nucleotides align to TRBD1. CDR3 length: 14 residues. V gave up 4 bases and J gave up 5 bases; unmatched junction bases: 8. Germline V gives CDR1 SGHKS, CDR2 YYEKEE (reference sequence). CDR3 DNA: TGTGCCAGCAGCAAACGACAGGGTATGGAGACCCAGTACTTC. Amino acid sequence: CASSKRQGMETQYF.

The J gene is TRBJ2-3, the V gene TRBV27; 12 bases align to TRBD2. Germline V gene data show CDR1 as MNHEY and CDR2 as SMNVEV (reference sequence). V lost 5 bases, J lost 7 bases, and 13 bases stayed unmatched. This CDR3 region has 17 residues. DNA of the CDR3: TGTGCCAGCAGTATTAGGACTAGCGGGGACATAGCCTATACGCAGTATTTT. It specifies CASSIRTSGDIAYTQYF.

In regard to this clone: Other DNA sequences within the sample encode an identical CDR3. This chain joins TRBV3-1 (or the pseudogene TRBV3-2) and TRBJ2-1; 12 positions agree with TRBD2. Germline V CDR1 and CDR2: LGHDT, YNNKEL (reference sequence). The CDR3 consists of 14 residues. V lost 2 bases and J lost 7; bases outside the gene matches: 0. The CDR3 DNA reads TGTGCCAGCAGCCAACTAGCGGGGGGGAATGAGCAGTTCTTC. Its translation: CASSQLAGGNEQFF.

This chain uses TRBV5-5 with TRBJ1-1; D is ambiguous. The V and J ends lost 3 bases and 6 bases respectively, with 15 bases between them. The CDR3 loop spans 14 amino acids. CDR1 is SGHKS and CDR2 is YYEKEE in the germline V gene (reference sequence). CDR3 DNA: TGTGCCAGCAGCTGGCGCGGGAGGCAAGCTGAAGCTTTCTTT. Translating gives CASSWRGRQAEAFF.

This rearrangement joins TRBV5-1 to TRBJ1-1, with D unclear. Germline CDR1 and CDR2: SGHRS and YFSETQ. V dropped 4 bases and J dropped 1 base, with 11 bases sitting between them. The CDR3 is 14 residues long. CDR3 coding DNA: TGCGCCAGCAGCACGATTACAGAGAACACTGAAGCTTTCTTT. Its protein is CASSTITENTEAFF.

Here the CDR3 DNA reads TGTGCCAGCAGCCAAGACGGACAGGGGAATGGTGAGCAGTTCTTC. Amino acids: CASSQDGQGNGEQFF. V gene TRBV3-1 (or the pseudogene TRBV3-2) combines with J gene TRBJ2-1, with 9 bases aligning to TRBD1. The CDR3 spans 15 residues. V shed 0 bases, J shed 9 bases, and the junction held 6 bases outside the gene matches. Germline values: CDR1 LGHDT, CDR2 YNNKEL (reference sequence).

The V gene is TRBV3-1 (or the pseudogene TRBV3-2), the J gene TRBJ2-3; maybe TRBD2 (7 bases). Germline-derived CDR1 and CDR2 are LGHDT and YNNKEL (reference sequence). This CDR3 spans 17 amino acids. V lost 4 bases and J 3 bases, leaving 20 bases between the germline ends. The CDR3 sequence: CASSPGRGATWTDTQYF. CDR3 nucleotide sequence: TGTGCCAGCAGCCCGGGGAGGGGGGCTACTTGGACAGATACGCAGTATTTT.

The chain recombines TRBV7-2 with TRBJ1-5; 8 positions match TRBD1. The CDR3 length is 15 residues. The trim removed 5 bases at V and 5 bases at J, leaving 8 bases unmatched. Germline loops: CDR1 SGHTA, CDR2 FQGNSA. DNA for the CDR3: TGTGCCAGCAGCAGAGCTGACAGGGGTCATCAGCCCCAGCATTTT. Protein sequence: CASSRADRGHQPQHF.

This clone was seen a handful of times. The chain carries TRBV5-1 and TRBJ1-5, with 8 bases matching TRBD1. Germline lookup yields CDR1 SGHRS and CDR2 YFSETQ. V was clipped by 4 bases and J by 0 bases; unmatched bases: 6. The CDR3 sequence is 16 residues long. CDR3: CASSPGTGVSNQPQHF. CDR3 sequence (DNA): TGCGCCAGCAGCCCCGGGACAGGAGTTAGCAATCAGCCCCAGCATTTT.

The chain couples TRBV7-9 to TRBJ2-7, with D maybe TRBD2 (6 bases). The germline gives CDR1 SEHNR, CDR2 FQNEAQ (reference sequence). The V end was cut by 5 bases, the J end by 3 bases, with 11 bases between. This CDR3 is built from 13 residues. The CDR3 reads CASSNGGNYEQYF. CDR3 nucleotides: TGTGCCAGCAGCAACGGCGGGAACTACGAGCAGTACTTC.

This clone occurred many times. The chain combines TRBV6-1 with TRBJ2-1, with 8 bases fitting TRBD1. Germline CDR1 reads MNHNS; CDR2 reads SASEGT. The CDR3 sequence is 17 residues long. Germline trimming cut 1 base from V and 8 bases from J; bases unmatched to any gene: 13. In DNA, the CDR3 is TGTGCCAGCAGTGAAGTCGCAGGTGGACAGGGCGTTGATGAGCAGTTCTTC. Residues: CASSEVAGGQGVDEQFF.

CDR3 in DNA: TGTGCCAGCAGGATCCTACTAGCGGGGGGGATTCTGGCCGATACGCAGTATTTT. This codes for CASRILLAGGILADTQYF. The chain employs TRBV6-4 and TRBJ2-3; 13 bases match TRBD2. CDR1 is MRHNA and CDR2 is SNTAGT in the germline V gene. This CDR3 is built from 18 residues. J gave up 6 bases and V 6 bases, and 15 bases lay outside the gene matches.

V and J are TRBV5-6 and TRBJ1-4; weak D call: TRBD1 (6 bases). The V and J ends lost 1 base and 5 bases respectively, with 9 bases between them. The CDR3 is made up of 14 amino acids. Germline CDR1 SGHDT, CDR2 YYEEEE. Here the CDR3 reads CASSLKQGNEKLFF. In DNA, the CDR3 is TGTGCCAGCAGCTTGAAACAGGGCAATGAAAAACTGTTTTTT.

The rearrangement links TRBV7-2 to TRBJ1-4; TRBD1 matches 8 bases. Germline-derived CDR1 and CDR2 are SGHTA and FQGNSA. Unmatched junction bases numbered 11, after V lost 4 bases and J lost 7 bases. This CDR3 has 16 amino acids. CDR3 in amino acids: CASSSGGDRGGEKLFF. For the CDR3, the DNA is TGTGCCAGCAGCTCCGGCGGAGACAGGGGAGGTGAAAAACTGTTTTTT.

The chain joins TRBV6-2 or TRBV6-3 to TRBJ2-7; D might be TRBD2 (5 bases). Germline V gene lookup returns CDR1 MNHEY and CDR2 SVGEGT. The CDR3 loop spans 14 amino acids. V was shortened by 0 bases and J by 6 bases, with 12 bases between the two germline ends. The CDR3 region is CASSYSIRAGEQYF. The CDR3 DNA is TGTGCCAGCAGTTACTCTATCCGGGCGGGCGAGCAGTACTTC.

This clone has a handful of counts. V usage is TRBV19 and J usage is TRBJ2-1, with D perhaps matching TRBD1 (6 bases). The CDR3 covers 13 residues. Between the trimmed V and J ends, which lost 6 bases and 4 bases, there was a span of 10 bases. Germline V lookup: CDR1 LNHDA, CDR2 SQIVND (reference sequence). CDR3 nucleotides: TGTGCCAGTAGCTTTGACAGGTACAATGAGCAGTTCTTC. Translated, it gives CASSFDRYNEQFF.

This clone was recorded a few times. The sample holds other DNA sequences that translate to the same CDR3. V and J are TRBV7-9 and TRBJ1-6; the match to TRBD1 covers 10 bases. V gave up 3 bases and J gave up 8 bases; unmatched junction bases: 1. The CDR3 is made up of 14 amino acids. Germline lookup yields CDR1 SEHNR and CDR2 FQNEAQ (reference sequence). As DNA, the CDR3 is TGTGCCAGCAGCTTGGGACAGGGGTATTCACCCCTCCACTTT. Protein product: CASSLGQGYSPLHF.

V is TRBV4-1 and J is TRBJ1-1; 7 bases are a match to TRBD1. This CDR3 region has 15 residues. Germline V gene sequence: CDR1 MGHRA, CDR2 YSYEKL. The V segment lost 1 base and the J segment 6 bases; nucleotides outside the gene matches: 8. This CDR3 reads CASSQGTGVLAEAFF. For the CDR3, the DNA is TGCGCCAGCAGCCAAGGCACAGGGGTTTTGGCTGAAGCTTTCTTT.

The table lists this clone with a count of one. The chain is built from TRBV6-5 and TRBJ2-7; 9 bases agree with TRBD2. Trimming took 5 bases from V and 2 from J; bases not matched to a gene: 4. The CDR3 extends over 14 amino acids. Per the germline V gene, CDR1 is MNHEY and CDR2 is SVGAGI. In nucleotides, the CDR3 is TGTGCCAGCAGTCCCCAGCGGGGGGCCTACGAGCAGTACTTC. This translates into CASSPQRGAYEQYF.

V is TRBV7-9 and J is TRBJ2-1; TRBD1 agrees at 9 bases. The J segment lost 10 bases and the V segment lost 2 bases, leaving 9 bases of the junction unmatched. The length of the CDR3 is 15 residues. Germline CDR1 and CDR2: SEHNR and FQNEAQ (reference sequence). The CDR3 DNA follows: TGTGCCAGCAGCTTAACAGGGGGCGCTGGATGGGAGCAGTTCTTC. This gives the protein CASSLTGGAGWEQFF.

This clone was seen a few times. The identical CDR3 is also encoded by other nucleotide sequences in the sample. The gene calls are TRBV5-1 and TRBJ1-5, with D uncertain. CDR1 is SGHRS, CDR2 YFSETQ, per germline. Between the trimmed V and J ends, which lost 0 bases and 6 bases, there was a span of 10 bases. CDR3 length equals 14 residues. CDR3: CASSLGGSGQPQHF. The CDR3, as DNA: TGCGCCAGCAGCTTGGGAGGGAGCGGTCAGCCCCAGCATTTT. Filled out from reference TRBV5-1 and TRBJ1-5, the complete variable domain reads KAGVTQTPRYLIKTRGQQVTLSCSPISGHRSVSWYQQTPGQGLQFLFEYFSETQRNKGNFPGRFSGRQFSNSRSEMNVSTLELGDSALYLCASSLGGSGQPQHFGDGTRLSIL.

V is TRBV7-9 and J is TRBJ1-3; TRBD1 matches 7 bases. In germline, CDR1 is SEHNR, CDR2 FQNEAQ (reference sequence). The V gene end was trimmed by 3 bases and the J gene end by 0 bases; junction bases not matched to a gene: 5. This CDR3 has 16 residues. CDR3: CASSFRDSYSGNTIYF. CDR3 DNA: TGTGCCAGCAGCTTCCGGGACAGCTACTCTGGAAACACCATATATTTT. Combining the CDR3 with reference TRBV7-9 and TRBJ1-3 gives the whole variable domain DTGVSQNPRHKITKRGQNVTFRCDPISEHNRLYWYRQTLGQGPEFLTYFQNEAQLEKSRLLSDRFSAERPKGSFSTLEIQRTEQGDSAMYLCASSFRDSYSGNTIYFGEGSWLTVV.

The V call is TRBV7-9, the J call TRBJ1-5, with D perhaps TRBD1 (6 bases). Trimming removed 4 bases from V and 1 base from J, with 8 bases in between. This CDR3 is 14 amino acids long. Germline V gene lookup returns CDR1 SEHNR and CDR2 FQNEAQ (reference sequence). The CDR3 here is CASSSDRSNQPQHF. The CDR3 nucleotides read TGTGCCAGCAGCTCGGACAGAAGCAATCAGCCCCAGCATTTT. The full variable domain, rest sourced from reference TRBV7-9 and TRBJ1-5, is DTGVSQNPRHKITKRGQNVTFRCDPISEHNRLYWYRQTLGQGPEFLTYFQNEAQLEKSRLLSDRFSAERPKGSFSTLEIQRTEQGDSAMYLCASSSDRSNQPQHFGDGTRLSIL.